Listed here are 9 T cell receptor delta chains from one sample, sequenced in a study of Vδ1+ human thymocytes. Antigens of these TCRs are unknown. RNA was extracted from the cells and then reverse transcribed. CDR3 amplicons came from multiplex PCR with pooled V-gene forward and constant-region reverse primers. TCRdb applied CATT to the multiplex PCR reads for clone calling. The table shows about 50,000 delta-chain clones, with approximately 16% occurring only once. The study, taken as a whole, reports: In the thymus, TRG and TRD repertoires looked highly polyclonal with Gaussian CDR3 lengths.

The sample was Vdelta1+ gamma-delta thymocytes from the thymus. Subset: FACS-sorted CD3+ TCRalphabeta- TCRVdelta1+ TCRVdelta2- thymocytes. Every receptor here comes from a girl under three years old who had congenital heart surgery.

There are a few counts of this clone. The V call is TRDV1, the J call TRDJ1; 8 nucleotides match TRDD3. There are 18 residues in the CDR3. Trimming cost V 2 bases and J 4 bases; bases outside gene matches: 15. Germline values: CDR1 TSWWSYY, CDR2 QGS. The CDR3 DNA follows: TGTGCTCTTGGGGAAGACAAAGGGATACGCAGGCTTGTCGATAAACTCATCTTT. Translation gives CALGEDKGIRRLVDKLIF.

About this clone: The same CDR3 also results from other DNA sequences found in this sample. The chain links TRDV1 to TRDJ1; 9 bases agree with TRDD3. The CDR3 loop spans 16 amino acids. CDR1 is TSWWSYY, CDR2 QGS, per germline. V lost 3 bases, J lost 8 bases, and 13 bases stayed unmatched. This CDR3 is CALGELIPTGGLKLIF. The CDR3 bases are TGTGCTCTTGGGGAGCTAATCCCGACTGGGGGACTGAAACTCATCTTT.

The chain links TRDV1 to TRDJ1; TRDD3 matches at 10 bases. In germline, CDR1 is TSWWSYY, CDR2 QGS. J gave up 3 bases and V 3 bases, and 16 bases lay outside the gene matches. This CDR3 spans 19 amino acids. CDR3 nucleotides: TGTGCTCTTGGGGATATTGATTACTGGGGGATTGGTGGTTCCGATAAACTCATCTTT. It encodes CALGDIDYWGIGGSDKLIF.

V gene TRDV1 combines with J gene TRDJ1, with 8 positions matching TRDD3. CDR1 and CDR2 (germline): TSWWSYY, QGS. The CDR3 is made up of 22 amino acids. The V segment lost 1 base and the J segment 0 bases; nucleotides outside the gene matches: 22. The CDR3 loop is CALGERPLEYWGPPDHTDKLIF. For the CDR3, the DNA is TGTGCTCTTGGGGAACGGCCACTCGAGTACTGGGGGCCTCCGGATCACACCGATAAACTCATCTTT.

The chain carries TRDV1 and TRDJ1, with 11 bases identical to TRDD3. The CDR3 consists of 16 residues. Trimming removed 1 base from V and 9 bases from J; junction bases left unmatched: 10. CDR1 TSWWSYY and CDR2 QGS come from the germline V gene. The DNA of the CDR3 is TGTGCTCTTGGGGAACGCGGGAACTGGGGGATAAGAGAACTCATCTTT. It encodes CALGERGNWGIRELIF.

The V call is TRDV1, the J call TRDJ1, with a tentative D call TRDD3 (5 bases). Trimming cost V 0 bases and J 0 bases, with 17 bases left between them. The length of the CDR3 is 18 residues. Germline CDR1 TSWWSYY, CDR2 QGS. Here the CDR3 reads CALGELLWGSLYTDKLIF. The DNA for the CDR3 is TGTGCTCTTGGGGAACTCCTATGGGGAAGCCTTTACACCGATAAACTCATCTTT.

The V call is TRDV1, the J call TRDJ1; 7 nucleotides line up with TRDD3. The CDR3 runs to 17 residues. V gave up 5 bases and J gave up 2 bases; unmatched junction bases: 14. The germline CDR1 and CDR2 sequences are TSWWSYY and QGS. The CDR3 sequence: CALGPCNAGGSTDKLIF. The CDR3 region has the DNA TGTGCTCTTGGGCCCTGTAACGCTGGGGGTTCTACCGATAAACTCATCTTT.

This clone was seen a handful of times. V and J are TRDV1 and TRDJ2; D gene ambiguous. The CDR3 totals 13 residues. CDR1 and CDR2 from the germline V gene are TSWWSYY and QGS. The ends were cut back, 1 base at V and 3 bases at J, with 3 bases in the middle. CDR3 bases: TGTGCTCTTGGGGAACGTGTGACAGCACAACTCTTCTTT. This translates into CALGERVTAQLFF.

The chain links TRDV1 to TRDJ1, with a tentative D call TRDD2 (7 bases). The ends were cut back, 4 bases at V and 5 bases at J, with 26 bases in the middle. CDR1 is TSWWSYY and CDR2 is QGS in the germline V gene. This CDR3 has 18 residues. CDR3 bases: TGTGCTCTTGGGGTTTCCTACAAACACCCTACTGGGATAGATAAACTCATCTTT. Amino acid sequence: CALGVSYKHPTGIDKLIF.